This TCR beta chain was obtained from a study of T-cell memory formation after mild COVID-19. The CDR3 covers 14 residues. Germline V gene lookup returns CDR1 SEHNR and CDR2 FQNEAQ (reference sequence). Trimming took off 5 bases at V and 6 bases at J, with 16 bases between the two ends. TCRdb re-called the 5' RACE reads with MiXCR, one entry per CDR3 protein. The sample records 290,000 or so distinct CDR3 sequences, less than 20% being singletons. This TCR came from a man in his late teens or twenties who had mild COVID-19 (a few samples of this study predate the infection). Cell type and time point are not known. The chain uses TRBV7-9 and TRBJ1-2; D is perhaps TRBD1 (5 bases). The sample was PBMCs or a T cell subset sorted from them (not recorded which). CDR3 nucleotide sequence: TGTGCCAGCAGCCCTGCGGAGGGGTTGAATGGCTACACCTTC. This encodes CASSPAEGLNGYTF.